The TCR beta chain described here comes from a study of T cells in Graves' hyperthyroidism and ophthalmopathy. The study, taken as a whole, reports: Onset of ophthalmopathy came a median 6.5 months after the model predicted it.

The CDR3 is 16 amino acids. Germline V gene data show CDR1 as LGHNA and CDR2 as YSLEER. V was shortened by 1 base and J by 2 bases, with 13 bases between the two germline ends. Amplified TCR beta CDR3 regions came from RNA transcripts. HTBI primers drove first-round RT-PCR of the TCR CDR3. TCRdb ran MiXCR on the multiplex PCR reads and lists one entry per CDR3 protein. The sample has 550,000 to 600,000 distinct CDR3 sequences, over 15% seen once. Many counts were recorded for this clonotype. The antigen is not known. The gene calls are TRBV4-3 and TRBJ2-3; TRBD1 or TRBD2 may be the D gene (5 bases each). The sequenced sample was blood. The receptor comes from a woman under 30 with Graves' hyperthyroidism. DNA of the CDR3: TGCGCCAGCAGCCAAGCTCGAGGGGATAACACAGATACGCAGTATTTT. It codes for CASSQARGDNTDTQYF.